This T cell receptor (beta chain) was identified in a study of cytomegalovirus exposure and HLA in healthy donors. Overall study results and limits: One variant, a missense change in DCLRE1C, was linked in a later analysis to TCR beta V- and J-gene trimming.

The PCR had 60 Vbeta and 13 Jbeta primers. Data came from immunoSEQ multiplex PCR; TCRdb stores just in-frame clones and leaves some out. The table includes approximately 100,000 clones, around 82% detected once. This clone turned up a few times. The antigen is unknown. Sequenced material: PBMCs. The TCR comes from a woman aged 18-35 years in good health and CMV-seropositive.

CDR3 coding DNA: TGTGCCAGCAGCGTGTGGCAGGGAAAGGGGGACACTGAAGCTTTCTTT. It is translated as CASSVWQGKGDTEAFF. V and J are TRBV9 and TRBJ1-1; D perhaps matches TRBD1 (6 bases). This CDR3 contains 16 residues. V was shortened by 2 bases and J by 3 bases, with 17 bases between the two germline ends. Germline-derived CDR1 and CDR2 are SGDLS and YYNGEE.